This TCR beta chain was sequenced during a study of blood T cell repertoires in COVID-19. Some clones are missing from TCRdb's copy, which holds only in-frame ones; the method was immunoSEQ multiplex PCR. The table shows approximately 350,000 clones, with approximately 90% occurring only once. J was trimmed by 1 base and V by 3 bases; bases with no gene match: 6. Germline V gene data show CDR1 as SGHRS and CDR2 as YFSETQ. There are 15 residues in the CDR3. The sequenced sample was PBMCs or T cells enriched from blood (not recorded which). The chain carries TRBV5-1 and TRBJ2-7; 8 nucleotides match TRBD2. The clonotype originates from a man younger than 30 who had recovered from COVID-19. CDR3 nucleotide sequence: TGCGCCAGCAGCTCCCTAGCGGGCCGATCCTACGAGCAGTACTTC. This translates into CASSSLAGRSYEQYF.